The 13 T cell receptor beta chains below were found in one sample sequenced in a study of regulatory T cells in long-lasting Graves disease. Time point noted: newly diagnosed GD, antithyroid drugs for less than 3 months. TCR sequences were obtained from RNA taken from PBMCs. Libraries of TCR beta came from iRepertoire HTBI primers plus Arm-PCR of CDR3 regions. Each CDR3 protein is one row after TCRdb ran MiXCR on the multiplex PCR reads. The sample has roughly 400,000 distinct CDR3 sequences, approximately 16% seen once. The sample was also reused in another study, on T cells in Graves' hyperthyroidism and ophthalmopathy.

Here the sequenced sample was peripheral blood mononuclear cells (PBMCs), taken at new diagnosis, from a patient treated with antithyroid drugs. These receptors came from a woman aged 40 to 50 with Graves disease.

This clonotype was counted ten times or more. The chain employs TRBV27 and TRBJ1-3; D possibly corresponds to TRBD1 (6 bases). Trimming removed 6 bases from V and 0 bases from J, with 12 bases in between. The CDR3 covers 15 residues. CDR1 and CDR2 from the germline V gene are MNHEY and SMNVEV (reference sequence). The CDR3 sequence is CASRAGTNSGNTIYF. DNA of the CDR3: TGTGCCAGCAGGGCCGGGACAAACTCTGGAAACACCATATATTTT.

Concerning this clonotype: Since a much larger clone is just one base distant, this may be a read error. The rearrangement uses TRBV5-1 and TRBJ2-5, with 10 bases matching TRBD1. This CDR3 comprises 15 residues. From germline, CDR1 is SGHRS and CDR2 YFSETQ. As DNA, the CDR3 is TGCGCCAGCAGCTTAGGACAGGGGGTACAAGAGACCCAGTCCTTC. Encoded protein: CASSLGQGVQETQSF.

This clonotype turned up a few times. Likely a read error: the CDR3 ends without its conserved phenylalanine or tryptophan. This chain links TRBV11-3 with TRBJ2-2; 12 bases align to TRBD2. The germline V gene has CDR1 SGHNT and CDR2 YENEEA. The CDR3 totals 15 residues. V dropped 6 bases and J dropped 7; count of bases not matched to a gene: 6. The CDR3 region is CASSTRTSGVGELFS. The CDR3 nucleotides are TGTGCCAGCAGTACCCGGACTAGCGGGGTCGGGGAGCTGTTTTCT.

The rearrangement links TRBV3-1 to TRBJ1-1; D is undetermined. V shed 6 bases and J shed 5 bases, with 16 bases lying between them. CDR1 is LGHDT, CDR2 YNNKEL, per germline (reference sequence). The CDR3 loop spans 14 amino acids. The DNA for the CDR3 is TGTGCCAGCAGTGGAAGTGTCGGTGGGACTGAAGCTTTCTTT. Translated: CASSGSVGGTEAFF. The full variable domain, rest sourced from reference TRBV3-1 and TRBJ1-1, is DTAVSQTPKYLVTQMGNDKSIKCEQNLGHDTMYWYKQDSKKFLKIMFSYNNKELIINETVPNRFSPKSPDKAHLNLHINSLELGDSAVYFCASSGSVGGTEAFFGQGTRLTVV.

This clonotype was counted ten times or more. Here the CDR3 reads CASSPGLQPQHF. The CDR3 DNA follows: TGTGCCAGCTCACCGGGGCTACAGCCCCAGCATTTT. This chain links TRBV18 with TRBJ1-5; D might be TRBD1 (5 bases). The CDR3 covers 12 residues. Trimming cost V 3 bases and J 7 bases, with 7 bases left between them. Germline values: CDR1 KGHSH, CDR2 LQKENI. The complete variable domain, with remaining parts taken from reference TRBV18 and TRBJ1-5, reads NAGVMQNPRHLVRRRGQEARLRCSPMKGHSHVYWYRQLPEEGLKFMVYLQKENIIDESGMPKERFSAEFPKEGPSILRIQQVVRGDSAAYFCASSPGLQPQHFGDGTRLSIL.

This clonotype was counted at least ten times. V gene TRBV28 combines with J gene TRBJ2-5, with 7 bases that match TRBD1. CDR1 and CDR2 (germline): MDHEN, SYDVKM. Trimming cost V 6 bases and J 7 bases; bases outside gene matches: 17. The CDR3 runs 16 residues. The CDR3 loop is CASSDSRDRAAATQYF. The DNA for the CDR3 is TGTGCCAGCAGCGATAGTAGAGACAGGGCTGCTGCGACCCAGTACTTC.

A few counts support this clonotype. CDR3: CASSLSVGGSYEQYF. DNA for the CDR3: TGTGCCAGCAGCTTAAGTGTGGGGGGCAGCTACGAGCAGTACTTC. The rearrangement uses TRBV7-6 and TRBJ2-7; tentatively, D is TRBD1 or TRBD2 (6 bases each). Germline lookup yields CDR1 SGHVS and CDR2 FNYEAQ. V shed 2 bases and J shed 3 bases, with 14 bases lying between them. The CDR3 is 15 amino acids.

A few counts support this clonotype. The genes are TRBV6-5 and TRBJ2-1; D is unresolved. The CDR3 runs to 13 residues. The V end was cut by 2 bases, the J end by 5 bases, with 7 bases between. The V gene's germline CDR1 is MNHEY and CDR2 SVGAGI. Here the CDR3 DNA reads TGTGCCAGCAGTTACGTCGCAAACAATGAGCAGTTCTTC. It is translated as CASSYVANNEQFF.

At least ten counts were recorded for this clonotype. The V gene is TRBV28, the J gene TRBJ1-1; perhaps TRBD1 as D (6 bases). The CDR3 is 14 amino acids. The germline V gene encodes CDR1 MDHEN and CDR2 SYDVKM. Trimming shortened V by 6 bases and J by 0 bases, and 11 bases separated the two germline ends. The CDR3 DNA sequence: TGTGCCAGCAGGCCAGGACAGTTGAACACTGAAGCTTTCTTT. This translates into CASRPGQLNTEAFF.

At least ten counts were recorded for this clonotype. The chain uses TRBV7-3 and TRBJ2-3, with TRBD1 identical over 7 bases. Germline values: CDR1 SGHTA, CDR2 FQGTGA. The CDR3 has 14 amino acids. Trimming removed 5 bases from V and 4 bases from J; junction bases left unmatched: 6. The CDR3 region is CASSTTGTADTQYF. CDR3 bases: TGTGCCAGCAGCACCACCGGGACAGCAGATACGCAGTATTTT.

This clonotype was seen ten or more times. V is TRBV12-3 or TRBV12-4 and J is TRBJ2-2; D gene ambiguous. The CDR3 runs to 15 residues. Trimming removed 4 bases from V and 1 base from J, with 10 bases in between. CDR3 bases: TGTGCCAGCAGTTCCCCCGACAAGAACACCGGGGAGCTGTTTTTT. Its protein is CASSSPDKNTGELFF.

This clonotype turned up a few times. This chain uses TRBV19 with TRBJ2-7, with D uncertain. The V end lost 3 bases, the J end lost 3 bases, and 12 bases lay between the germline ends. Germline V gene sequence: CDR1 LNHDA, CDR2 SQIVND (reference sequence). There are 14 residues in the CDR3. This chain's CDR3 is CASSIFHGGYEQYF. CDR3 sequence (DNA): TGTGCCAGTAGTATTTTTCACGGCGGCTACGAGCAGTACTTC.

The chain is built from TRBV9 and TRBJ2-2; no reliable D call. The CDR3 runs 15 residues. V was shortened by 3 bases and J by 3 bases, with 12 bases between the two germline ends. Looked up from germline, CDR1 is SGDLS and CDR2 is YYNGEE. The CDR3 bases are TGTGCCAGCAGCGCCAAAGCCCAGGACACCGGGGAGCTGTTTTTT. It codes for CASSAKAQDTGELFF.